This entry lists 23 T cell receptor beta chains sequenced from one sample in a study of T cell responses to AZD1222 COVID-19 vaccine. TCRdb's copy holds only in-frame clones and misses some; the assay was immunoSEQ multiplex PCR. The sample lists nearly 55,000 clones; approximately 88% were seen once. Specimen: peripheral blood, collected 28 days after the second AZD1222 dose. Receptors were obtained from an adult who received the AZD1222 COVID-19 vaccine.

In this sample, this clone turned up a few times. Within the sample, other DNA sequences also encode this same CDR3. Here the CDR3 reads CASSLRDPGELFF. In DNA form, the CDR3 reads TGTGCCAGCAGCTTAAGAGATCCCGGGGAGCTGTTTTTT. The J gene is TRBJ2-2, the V gene TRBV11-3; unclear D gene. The CDR3 length is 13 residues. Germline CDR1 SGHNT, CDR2 YENEEA. The germline V and J ends were trimmed by 2 bases and 6 bases, with 7 bases remaining between them.

The rearrangement links TRBV18 to TRBJ2-5; tentative D call: TRBD1 (6 bases). CDR1 is KGHSH and CDR2 is LQKENI in the germline V gene. CDR3 length: 13 residues. V was trimmed by 4 bases and J by 5 bases, leaving 11 bases between them. CDR3 bases: TGTGCCAGCTCACAACAGGGTTATGAGACCCAGTACTTC. Its protein product is CASSQQGYETQYF.

This clone was observed a single time. This chain links TRBV19 with TRBJ1-1, with a weak D call TRBD1 (5 bases). Between the trimmed V and J ends, which lost 6 bases and 0 bases, there was a span of 11 bases. Germline CDR1 is LNHDA and CDR2 is SQIVND (reference sequence). This CDR3 has 14 residues. CDR3 DNA: TGTGCCAGTAGCCCGGGACGGCTGAACACTGAAGCTTTCTTT. The encoded protein is CASSPGRLNTEAFF.

V usage is TRBV18 and J usage is TRBJ2-7, with 11 bases matching TRBD1. The germline V gene encodes CDR1 KGHSH and CDR2 LQKENI. The trim removed 4 bases at V and 7 bases at J, leaving 15 bases unmatched. CDR3 length: 17 amino acids. The CDR3 DNA follows: TGTGCCAGCTCACGCGCCTCGCCCGGGACAGGGGGGAGGGAGCAGTACTTC. Its protein product is CASSRASPGTGGREQYF.

Here the CDR3 reads CASSRAASSTDTQYF. The CDR3 region has the DNA TGTGCCAGCTCACGTGCAGCTTCTAGCACAGATACGCAGTATTTT. The gene calls are TRBV18 and TRBJ2-3; D unresolved. The CDR3 totals 15 residues. V lost 4 bases, J lost 0 bases, and 11 bases lay in between. Germline lookup yields CDR1 KGHSH and CDR2 LQKENI.

The chain uses TRBV4-2 and TRBJ2-7; 8 bases line up with TRBD1. The CDR3 sequence is 16 residues long. Trimming cost V 1 base and J 1 base; bases outside gene matches: 6. Germline CDR1 LGHNA, CDR2 YNFKEQ. In DNA form, the CDR3 reads TGTGCCAGCAGCCAAGTTTCAGGGGGCGGTTCCTACGAGCAGTACTTC. Translated, it gives CASSQVSGGGSYEQYF.

J is TRBJ1-2 and V is TRBV30; TRBD1 might be the D (6 bases). V lost 3 bases to trimming and J lost 8 bases, with 13 bases between them. Germline V gene lookup returns CDR1 GTSNPN and CDR2 SVGIG (reference sequence). This CDR3 is built from 12 residues. CDR3 nucleotide sequence: TGTGCCTGGAGCCGGGGACAACGAGGCTACACCTTC. It specifies CAWSRGQRGYTF. Supplemented by reference TRBV30 and TRBJ1-2, the full variable domain reads SQTIHQWPATLVQPVGSPLSLECTVEGTSNPNLYWYRQAAGRGLQLLFYSVGIGQISSEVPQNLSASRPQDRQFILSSKKLLLSDSGFYLCAWSRGQRGYTFGSGTRLTVV.

J is TRBJ1-1 and V is TRBV3-1 (or the pseudogene TRBV3-2); 8 bases fit TRBD1. The germline V gene encodes CDR1 LGHDT and CDR2 YNNKEL (reference sequence). Losses at the gene ends were 2 bases for V and 4 bases for J; bases not matched to a gene: 3. There are 14 residues in the CDR3. The CDR3 DNA reads TGTGCCAGCAGCCAACAGGGGGCGGTCACTGAAGCTTTCTTT. This encodes CASSQQGAVTEAFF.

There are a few counts of this clone. DNA of the CDR3: TGCGCCAGCAGCTTGGTAAAACAGGGGGTCTACGAGCAGTACTTC. Protein: CASSLVKQGVYEQYF. The V and J genes are TRBV5-1 and TRBJ2-7, with 8 bases matching TRBD1. From germline, CDR1 is SGHRS and CDR2 YFSETQ. The ends lost 0 bases at V and 3 bases at J; junction bases unmatched: 5. CDR3 length: 15 residues.

V usage is TRBV7-3 and J usage is TRBJ2-3; D uncertain. The V end lost 5 bases, the J end lost 5 bases, and 20 bases lay between the germline ends. The CDR3 has 16 residues. Germline V CDR1 and CDR2: SGHTA, FQGTGA. CDR3 bases: TGTGCCAGCAGCCCATACCGGCGGAGCACCCAAGATACGCAGTATTTT. Amino acids: CASSPYRRSTQDTQYF.

The chain carries TRBV10-1 and TRBJ1-5, with a weak D call TRBD1 (5 bases). The germline CDR1 and CDR2 sequences are WNHNN and SYGVQD (reference sequence). With 8 bases removed from V and 0 bases from J, the gap between germline ends came to 26 bases. CDR3 length: 19 amino acids. This CDR3 is CASSEAGRGLLGSNQPQHF. In nucleotides, the CDR3 is TGCGCCAGCTCCGAGGCGGGGCGGGGATTGTTGGGTAGCAATCAGCCCCAGCATTTT.

The V gene is TRBV3-1 (or the pseudogene TRBV3-2), the J gene TRBJ2-7; no clear D gene. Germline V CDR1 and CDR2: LGHDT, YNNKEL (reference sequence). The CDR3 totals 13 residues. Trimming left V 1 base short and J 2 bases short, with 6 bases between. The CDR3 here is CASSQVRAYEQYF. In DNA, the CDR3 is TGTGCCAGCAGCCAAGTTAGGGCCTACGAGCAGTACTTC.

V gene TRBV4-3 combines with J gene TRBJ2-7; D gene ambiguous. Germline V gene lookup returns CDR1 LGHNA and CDR2 YSLEER. V lost 1 base and J lost 2, with 12 bases in between. The CDR3 length is 15 residues. CDR3 sequence: CASSQGPTATYEQYF. CDR3 bases: TGCGCCAGCAGCCAAGGCCCCACAGCTACCTACGAGCAGTACTTC.

Only one count was recorded for this clone. The rearrangement links TRBV19 to TRBJ2-7, with D tentatively TRBD1 (5 bases). The germline V and J ends were trimmed by 4 bases and 3 bases, with 10 bases remaining between them. The CDR3 sequence is 13 residues long. The germline V gene has CDR1 LNHDA and CDR2 SQIVND (reference sequence). This chain's CDR3 is CASSNQGGYEQYF. The CDR3 DNA sequence: TGTGCCAGTAGTAACCAGGGTGGCTACGAGCAGTACTTC.

This chain uses TRBV5-1 with TRBJ2-2; 10 bases are a match to TRBD2. CDR1 is SGHRS and CDR2 is YFSETQ in the germline V gene. Trimming cost V 5 bases and J 6 bases; bases outside gene matches: 7. This CDR3 is 15 amino acids long. The CDR3 coding sequence is TGCGCCAGCAGTGTTGGGACTAGCGTTCCCGGGGAGCTGTTTTTT. Amino acid sequence: CASSVGTSVPGELFF.

V usage is TRBV11-3 and J usage is TRBJ2-3; tentatively, D is TRBD1 (5 bases). The CDR3 totals 13 residues. Germline V gene sequence: CDR1 SGHNT, CDR2 YENEEA. The V end lost 5 bases, the J end lost 0 bases, and 6 bases lay between the germline ends. In nucleotides, the CDR3 is TGTGCCAGCAGCGACAGTAGCACAGATACGCAGTATTTT. It codes for CASSDSSTDTQYF.

The chain uses TRBV11-3 and TRBJ2-1, with D possibly being TRBD2 (7 bases). Germline assignment: CDR1 SGHNT and CDR2 YENEEA. The V and J ends lost 5 bases and 4 bases respectively, with 15 bases between them. The CDR3 is 15 amino acids. CDR3 loop: CASSPGGPSYNEQFF. DNA of the CDR3: TGTGCCAGCAGCCCCGGGGGGCCTTCGTACAATGAGCAGTTCTTC.

The chain carries TRBV2 and TRBJ1-5; D remains ambiguous. V was pared by 6 bases and J by 2 bases, with 14 bases between. Germline V gene lookup returns CDR1 SNHLY and CDR2 FYNNEI. The length of the CDR3 is 15 residues. In nucleotides, the CDR3 is TGTGCCAGCAGGAGAGACACAAACCGCAATCAGCCCCAGCATTTT. Amino acids: CASRRDTNRNQPQHF.

This clone has only one observation. The V call is TRBV11-3, the J call TRBJ2-2, with a possible D match to TRBD2 (6 bases). From germline, CDR1 is SGHNT and CDR2 YENEEA. This CDR3 has 14 residues. Trimming removed 1 base from V and 6 bases from J, with 9 bases in between. CDR3 bases: TGTGCCAGCAGCTTAGGGGACTCCCCCGGGGAGCTGTTTTTT. Protein product: CASSLGDSPGELFF.

V usage is TRBV29-1 and J usage is TRBJ1-4; D remains unclear. The V end lost 0 bases, the J end lost 8 bases, and 7 bases lay between the germline ends. CDR1 SQVTM and CDR2 ANQGSEA come from the germline V gene. This CDR3 is 12 amino acids long. CDR3 in DNA: TGCAGCGTTGAAGAAGTCGGAGAAAAACTGTTTTTT. Protein: CSVEEVGEKLFF.

Written as DNA, the CDR3 is TGTGCCAGCAGCTTTCGGCTAGCGGGAGGGGTTGAGCAGTTCTTC. Encoded protein: CASSFRLAGGVEQFF. The V and J genes are TRBV11-3 and TRBJ2-1, with TRBD2 identical over 12 bases. V trimming: 3 bases; J trimming: 9 bases; junction bases outside the gene matches: 6. The CDR3 runs 15 residues. Germline V CDR1 and CDR2: SGHNT, YENEEA.

This chain uses TRBV11-3 with TRBJ1-6; D not certain. The germline CDR1 and CDR2 sequences are SGHNT and YENEEA. Trimming pared 0 bases from V and 6 bases from J, leaving 3 bases between. The CDR3 has 13 residues. For the CDR3, the DNA is TGTGCCAGCAGCTTAGACAGTAATTCACCCCTCCACTTT. Its translation: CASSLDSNSPLHF. Full variable domain (remainder filled in from reference TRBV11-3 and TRBJ1-6): EAGVVQSPRYKIIEKKQPVAFWCNPISGHNTLYWYLQNLGQGPELLIRYENEEAVDDSQLPKDRFSAERLKGVDSTLKIQPAELGDSAVYLCASSLDSNSPLHFGNGTRLTVT.

The V gene is TRBV5-1, the J gene TRBJ1-6; 7 nucleotides match TRBD1. CDR1 is SGHRS and CDR2 is YFSETQ in the germline V gene. V shed 5 bases and J 4 bases; nucleotides not matched to a gene: 12. This CDR3 has 17 residues. Written as DNA, the CDR3 is TGCGCCAGCAGTTCCAGAGCTTCGGGACAGTATAATTCACCCCTCCACTTT. It is translated as CASSSRASGQYNSPLHF.